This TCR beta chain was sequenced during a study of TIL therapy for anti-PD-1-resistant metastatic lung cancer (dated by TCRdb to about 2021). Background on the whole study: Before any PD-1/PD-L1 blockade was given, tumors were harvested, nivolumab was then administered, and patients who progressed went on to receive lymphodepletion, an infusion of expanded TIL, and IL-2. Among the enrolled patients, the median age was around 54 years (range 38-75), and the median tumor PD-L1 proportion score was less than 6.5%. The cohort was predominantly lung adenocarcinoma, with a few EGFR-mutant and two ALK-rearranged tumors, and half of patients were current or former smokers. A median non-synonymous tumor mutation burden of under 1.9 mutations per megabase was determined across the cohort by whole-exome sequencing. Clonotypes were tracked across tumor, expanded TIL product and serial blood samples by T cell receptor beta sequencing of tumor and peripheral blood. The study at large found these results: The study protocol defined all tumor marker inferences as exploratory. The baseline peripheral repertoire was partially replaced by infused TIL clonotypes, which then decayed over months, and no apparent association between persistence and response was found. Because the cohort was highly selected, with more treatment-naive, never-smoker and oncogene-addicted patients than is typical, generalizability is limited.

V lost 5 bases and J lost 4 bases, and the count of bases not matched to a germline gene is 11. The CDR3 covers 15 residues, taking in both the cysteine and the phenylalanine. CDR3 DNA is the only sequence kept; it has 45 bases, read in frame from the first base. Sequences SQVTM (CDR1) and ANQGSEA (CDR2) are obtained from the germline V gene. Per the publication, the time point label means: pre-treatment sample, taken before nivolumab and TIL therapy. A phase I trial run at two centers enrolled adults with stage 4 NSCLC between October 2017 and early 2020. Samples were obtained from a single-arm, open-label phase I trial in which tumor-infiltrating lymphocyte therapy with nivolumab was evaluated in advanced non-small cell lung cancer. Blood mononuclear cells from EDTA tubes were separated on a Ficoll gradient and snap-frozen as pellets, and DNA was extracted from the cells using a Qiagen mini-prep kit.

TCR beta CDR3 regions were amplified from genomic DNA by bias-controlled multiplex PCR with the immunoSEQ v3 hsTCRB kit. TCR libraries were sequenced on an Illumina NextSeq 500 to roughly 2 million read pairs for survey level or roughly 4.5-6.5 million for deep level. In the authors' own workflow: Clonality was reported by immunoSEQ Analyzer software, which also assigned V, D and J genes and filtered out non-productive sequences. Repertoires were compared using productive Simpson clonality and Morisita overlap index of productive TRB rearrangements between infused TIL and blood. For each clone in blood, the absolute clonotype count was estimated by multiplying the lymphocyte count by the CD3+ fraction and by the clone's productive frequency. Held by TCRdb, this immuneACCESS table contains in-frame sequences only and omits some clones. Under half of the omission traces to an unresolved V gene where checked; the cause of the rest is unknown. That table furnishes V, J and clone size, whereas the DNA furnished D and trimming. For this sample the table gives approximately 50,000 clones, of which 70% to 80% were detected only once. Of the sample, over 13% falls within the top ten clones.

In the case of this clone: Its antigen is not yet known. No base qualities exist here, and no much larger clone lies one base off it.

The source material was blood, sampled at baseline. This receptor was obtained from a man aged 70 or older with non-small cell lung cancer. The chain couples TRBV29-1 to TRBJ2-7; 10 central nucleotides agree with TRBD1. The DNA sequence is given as TGCAGCGTTAGATGGGACAGGGGTGTTAGTTACGAGCAGTACTTC. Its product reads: CSVRWDRGVSYEQYF.